This T cell receptor (beta chain) came from a study of tumor-infiltrating lymphocytes in primary liver carcinoma. Overall study findings and caveats: Whereas tumor region pairs overlapped more, tumor-adjacent and tumor-blood pairs overlapped less.

Extraction also yielded germline DNA, while blood RNA was obtained from unsorted whole blood. Surgery was preceded by the collection of about 3.6 milliliters of peripheral blood. The researchers produced TCR beta cDNA from roughly 550 ng total RNA with a constant-region primer. Libraries of TCR beta came from three nested multiplex PCR rounds with slightly modified ARM-PCR. Use of TRBV1-TRBV30 forward primers with a C-beta reverse primer characterized the first two PCR rounds, which lasted about 9 cycles each. TCRdb called the multiplex PCR reads again in MiXCR, with one record for every CDR3 protein. The sample has 320,000 or so distinct CDR3 sequences, more than 55% seen once. There are 13 residues in the CDR3. Trimming left V 7 bases short and J 0 bases short, with 9 bases between. As for this clonotype: As yet, its antigen is unknown. Given a much more abundant clone one base away, this may be a read error.

Specimen: peripheral blood. The receptor's source is a man aged 40-49 years with primary liver carcinoma and hepatitis B virus infection. This chain uses TRBV12-3 or TRBV12-4 with TRBJ1-2; D ambiguous. This CDR3 reads CASTLTSNYGYTF. As DNA, the CDR3 is TGTGCCAGCACCCTGACATCTAACTATGGCTACACCTTC.